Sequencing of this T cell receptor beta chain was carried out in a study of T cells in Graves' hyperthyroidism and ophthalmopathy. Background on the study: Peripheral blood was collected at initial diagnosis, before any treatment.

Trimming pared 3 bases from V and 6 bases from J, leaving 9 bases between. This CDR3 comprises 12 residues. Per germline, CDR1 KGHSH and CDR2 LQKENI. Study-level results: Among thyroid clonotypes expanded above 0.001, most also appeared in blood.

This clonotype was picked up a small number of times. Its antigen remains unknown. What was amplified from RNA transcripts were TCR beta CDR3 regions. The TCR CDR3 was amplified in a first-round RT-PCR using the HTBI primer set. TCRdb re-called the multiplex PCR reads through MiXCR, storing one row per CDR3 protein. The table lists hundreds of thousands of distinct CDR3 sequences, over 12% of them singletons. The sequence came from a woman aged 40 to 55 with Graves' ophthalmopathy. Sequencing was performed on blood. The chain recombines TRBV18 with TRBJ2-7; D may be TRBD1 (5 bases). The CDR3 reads CASSPYTGEQYF. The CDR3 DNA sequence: TGTGCCAGCTCACCTTATACAGGCGAGCAGTACTTC.